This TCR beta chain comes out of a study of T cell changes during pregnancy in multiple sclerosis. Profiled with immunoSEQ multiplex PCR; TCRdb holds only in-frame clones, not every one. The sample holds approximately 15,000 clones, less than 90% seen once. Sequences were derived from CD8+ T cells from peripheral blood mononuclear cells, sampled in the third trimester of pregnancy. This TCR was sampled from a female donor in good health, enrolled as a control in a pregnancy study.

The CDR3 spells CANPGWNTEAFF. CDR3 DNA sequence: TGTGCCAACCCCGGGTGGAACACTGAAGCTTTCTTT. The V call is TRBV6-6, the J call TRBJ1-1; no clear D. The V end lost 10 bases, the J end lost 1 base, and 10 bases lay between the germline ends. This CDR3 comprises 12 residues. Per the germline V gene, CDR1 is MNHNY and CDR2 is SVGAGI (reference sequence).